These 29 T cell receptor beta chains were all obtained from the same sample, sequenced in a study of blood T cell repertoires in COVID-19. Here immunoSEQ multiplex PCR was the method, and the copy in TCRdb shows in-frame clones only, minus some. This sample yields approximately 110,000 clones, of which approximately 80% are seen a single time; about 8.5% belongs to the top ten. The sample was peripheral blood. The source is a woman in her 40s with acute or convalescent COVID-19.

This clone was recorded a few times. CDR3 region: CASSGGLLKPYNEQFF. The CDR3 DNA is TGCGCCAGCAGCGGCGGACTCCTTAAGCCCTACAATGAGCAGTTCTTC. The chain carries TRBV5-1 and TRBJ2-1; TRBD2 might be the D (5 bases). This CDR3 comprises 16 residues. V lost 4 bases to trimming and J lost 2 bases, with 16 bases between them. From germline, CDR1 is SGHRS and CDR2 YFSETQ.

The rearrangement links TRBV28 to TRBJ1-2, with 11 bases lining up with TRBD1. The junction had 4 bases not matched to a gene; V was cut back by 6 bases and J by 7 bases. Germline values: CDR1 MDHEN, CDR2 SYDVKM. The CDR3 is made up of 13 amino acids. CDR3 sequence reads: CASRDRGRLGYTF. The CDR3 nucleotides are TGTGCCAGCAGGGACAGGGGGCGTCTTGGCTACACCTTC.

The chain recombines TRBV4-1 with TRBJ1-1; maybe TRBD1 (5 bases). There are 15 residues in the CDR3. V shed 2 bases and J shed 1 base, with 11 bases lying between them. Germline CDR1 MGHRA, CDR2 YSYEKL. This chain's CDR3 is CASSQFDRPNTEAFF. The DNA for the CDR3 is TGCGCCAGCAGCCAATTCGACAGACCGAACACTGAAGCTTTCTTT.

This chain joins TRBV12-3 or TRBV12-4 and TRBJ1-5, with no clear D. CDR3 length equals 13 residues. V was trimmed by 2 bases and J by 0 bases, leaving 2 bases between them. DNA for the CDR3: TGTGCCAGCAGTTTACGTAGCAATCAGCCCCAGCATTTT. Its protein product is CASSLRSNQPQHF.

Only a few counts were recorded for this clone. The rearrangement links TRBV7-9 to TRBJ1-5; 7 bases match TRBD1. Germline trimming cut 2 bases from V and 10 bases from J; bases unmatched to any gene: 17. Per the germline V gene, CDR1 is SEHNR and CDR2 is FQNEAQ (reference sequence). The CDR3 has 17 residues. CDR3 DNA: TGTGCCAGCAGCTTAACAGGGTACAACGACAGGGCTTTCCCCCAGCATTTT. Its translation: CASSLTGYNDRAFPQHF. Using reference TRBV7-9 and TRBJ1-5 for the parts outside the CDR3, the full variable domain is DTGVSQNPRHKITKRGQNVTFRCDPISEHNRLYWYRQTLGQGPEFLTYFQNEAQLEKSRLLSDRFSAERPKGSFSTLEIQRTEQGDSAMYLCASSLTGYNDRAFPQHFGDGTRLSIL.

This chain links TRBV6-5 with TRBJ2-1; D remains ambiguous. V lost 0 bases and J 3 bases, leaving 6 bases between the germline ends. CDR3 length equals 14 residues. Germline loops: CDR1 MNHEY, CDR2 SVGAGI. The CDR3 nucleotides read TGTGCCAGCAGTTACTCGGCCAGCTACAATGAGCAGTTCTTC. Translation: CASSYSASYNEQFF.

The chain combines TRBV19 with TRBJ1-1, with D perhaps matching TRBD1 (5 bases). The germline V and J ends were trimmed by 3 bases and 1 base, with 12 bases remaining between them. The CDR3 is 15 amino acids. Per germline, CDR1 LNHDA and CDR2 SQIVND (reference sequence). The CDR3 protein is CASSMRGLGNTEAFF. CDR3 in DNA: TGTGCCAGTAGTATGCGGGGGTTGGGGAACACTGAAGCTTTCTTT.

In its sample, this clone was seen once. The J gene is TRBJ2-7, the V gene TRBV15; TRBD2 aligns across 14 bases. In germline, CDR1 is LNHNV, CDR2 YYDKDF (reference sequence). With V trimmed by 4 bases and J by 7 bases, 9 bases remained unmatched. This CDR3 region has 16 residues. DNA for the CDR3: TGTGCCACCAGCATCGAGACTAGCGGGGGGGCCCGGGAGCAGTACTTC. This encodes CATSIETSGGAREQYF.

DNA of the CDR3: TGTGCCAGCAGCTCCTCGTATAGCGGGGGGGAGCAGTTCTTC. It encodes CASSSSYSGGEQFF. This rearrangement joins TRBV7-8 to TRBJ2-1; TRBD2 matches 10 bases. Trimming removed 4 bases from V and 10 bases from J; junction bases left unmatched: 7. CDR3 size: 14 residues. Per germline, CDR1 SGHVS and CDR2 FQNEAQ. Using reference TRBV7-8 and TRBJ2-1 for the parts outside the CDR3, the full variable domain is GAGVSQSPRYKVAKRGQDVALRCDPISGHVSLFWYQQALGQGPEFLTYFQNEAQLDKSGLPSDRFFAERPEGSVSTLKIQRTQQEDSAVYLCASSSSYSGGEQFFGPGTRLTVL.

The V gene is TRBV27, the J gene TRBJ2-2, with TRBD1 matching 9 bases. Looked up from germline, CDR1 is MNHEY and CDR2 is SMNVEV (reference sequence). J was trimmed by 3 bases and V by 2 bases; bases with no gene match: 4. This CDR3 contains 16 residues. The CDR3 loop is CASSLRWTGDTGELFF. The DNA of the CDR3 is TGTGCCAGCAGTTTAAGGTGGACAGGGGACACCGGGGAGCTGTTTTTT.

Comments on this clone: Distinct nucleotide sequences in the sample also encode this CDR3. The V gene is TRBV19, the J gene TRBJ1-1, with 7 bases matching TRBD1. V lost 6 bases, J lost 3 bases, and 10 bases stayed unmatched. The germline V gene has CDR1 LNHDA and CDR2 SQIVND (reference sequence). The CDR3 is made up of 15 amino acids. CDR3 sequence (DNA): TGTGCCAGTAGCACCCGTCCCACAGGGGACACTGAAGCTTTCTTT. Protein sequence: CASSTRPTGDTEAFF. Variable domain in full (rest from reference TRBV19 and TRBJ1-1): DGGITQSPKYLFRKEGQNVTLSCEQNLNHDAMYWYRQDPGQGLRLIYYSQIVNDFQKGDIAEGYSVSREKKESFPLTVTSAQKNPTAFYLCASSTRPTGDTEAFFGQGTRLTVV.

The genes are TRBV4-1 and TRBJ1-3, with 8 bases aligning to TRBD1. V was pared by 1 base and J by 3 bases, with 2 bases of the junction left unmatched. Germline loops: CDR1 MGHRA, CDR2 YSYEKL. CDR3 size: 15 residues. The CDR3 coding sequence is TGCGCCAGCAGCCAAGCTGGACAGGGTGGAAACACCATATATTTT. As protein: CASSQAGQGGNTIYF.

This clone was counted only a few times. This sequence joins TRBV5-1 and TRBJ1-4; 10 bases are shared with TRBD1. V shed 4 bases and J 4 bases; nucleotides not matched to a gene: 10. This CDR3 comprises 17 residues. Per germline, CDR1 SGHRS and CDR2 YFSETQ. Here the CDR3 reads CASSPLTGGPNNEKLFF. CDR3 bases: TGCGCCAGCAGCCCCCTGACAGGGGGCCCCAATAATGAAAAACTGTTTTTT. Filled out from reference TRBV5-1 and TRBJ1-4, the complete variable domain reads KAGVTQTPRYLIKTRGQQVTLSCSPISGHRSVSWYQQTPGQGLQFLFEYFSETQRNKGNFPGRFSGRQFSNSRSEMNVSTLELGDSALYLCASSPLTGGPNNEKLFFGSGTQLSVL.

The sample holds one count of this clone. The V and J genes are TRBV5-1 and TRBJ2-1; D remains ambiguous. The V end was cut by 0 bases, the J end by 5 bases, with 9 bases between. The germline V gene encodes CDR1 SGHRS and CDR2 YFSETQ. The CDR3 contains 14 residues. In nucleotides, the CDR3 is TGCGCCAGCAGCTTGGCGCAGGCGAACAATGAGCAGTTCTTC. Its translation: CASSLAQANNEQFF.

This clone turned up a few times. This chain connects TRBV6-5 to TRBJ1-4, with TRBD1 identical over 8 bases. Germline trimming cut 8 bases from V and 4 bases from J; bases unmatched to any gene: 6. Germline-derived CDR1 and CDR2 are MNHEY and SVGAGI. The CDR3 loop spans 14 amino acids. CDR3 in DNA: TGTGCCAGCGCTGGGGACAGGATTAATGAAAAACTGTTTTTT. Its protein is CASAGDRINEKLFF.

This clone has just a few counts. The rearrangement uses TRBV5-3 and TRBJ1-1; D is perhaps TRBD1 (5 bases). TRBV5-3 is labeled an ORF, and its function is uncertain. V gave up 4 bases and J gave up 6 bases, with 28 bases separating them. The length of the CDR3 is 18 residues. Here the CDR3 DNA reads TGTGCCAGAAGCGCGATGCAAAGTGGGCTGTTACAGGTCCCTGAAGCTTTCTTT. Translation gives CARSAMQSGLLQVPEAFF.

The CDR3 loop reads CASHHGNTEAFF. Written as DNA, the CDR3 is TGTGCCAGCCACCACGGGAACACTGAAGCTTTCTTT. The chain joins TRBV19 to TRBJ1-1, with D uncertain. This CDR3 region has 12 residues. The V and J ends lost 9 bases and 1 base respectively, with 9 bases between them. Germline V gives CDR1 LNHDA, CDR2 SQIVND (reference sequence).

CDR3: CASGGGQGDYEQYF. CDR3 coding DNA: TGTGCCAGCGGCGGCGGACAGGGGGACTACGAGCAGTACTTC. The chain is built from TRBV6-6 and TRBJ2-7; TRBD1 agrees at 10 bases. V lost 8 bases and J lost 3; bases outside the gene matches: 7. CDR1 is MNHNY, CDR2 SVGAGI, per germline (reference sequence). The CDR3 contains 14 residues.

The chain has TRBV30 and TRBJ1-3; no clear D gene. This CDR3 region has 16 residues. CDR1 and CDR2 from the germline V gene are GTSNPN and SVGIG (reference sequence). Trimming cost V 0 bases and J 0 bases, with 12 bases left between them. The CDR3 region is CAWSVPAGGSGNTIYF. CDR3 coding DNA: TGTGCCTGGAGTGTACCAGCGGGAGGCTCTGGAAACACCATATATTTT.

CDR3 region: CASSQEGQGDGYTF. CDR3 bases: TGCGCCAGCAGCCAAGAAGGACAGGGGGATGGCTACACCTTC. V usage is TRBV4-1 and J usage is TRBJ1-2; 10 bases match TRBD1. Losses at the gene ends were 0 bases for V and 6 bases for J; bases not matched to a gene: 1. Germline V gene lookup returns CDR1 MGHRA and CDR2 YSYEKL. The CDR3 extends over 14 amino acids.

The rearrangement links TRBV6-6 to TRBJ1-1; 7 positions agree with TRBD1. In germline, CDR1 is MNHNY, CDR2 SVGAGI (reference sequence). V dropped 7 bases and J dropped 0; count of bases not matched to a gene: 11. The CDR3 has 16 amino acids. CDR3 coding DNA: TGTGCCAGCAACCACGAGAGGACAGGCTTGAACACTGAAGCTTTCTTT. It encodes CASNHERTGLNTEAFF.

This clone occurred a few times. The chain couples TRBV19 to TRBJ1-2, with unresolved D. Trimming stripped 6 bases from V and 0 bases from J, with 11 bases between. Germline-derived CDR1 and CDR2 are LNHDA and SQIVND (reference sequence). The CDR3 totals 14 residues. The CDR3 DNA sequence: TGTGCCAGTAGACCAGACGAGGCTAACTATGGCTACACCTTC. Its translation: CASRPDEANYGYTF.

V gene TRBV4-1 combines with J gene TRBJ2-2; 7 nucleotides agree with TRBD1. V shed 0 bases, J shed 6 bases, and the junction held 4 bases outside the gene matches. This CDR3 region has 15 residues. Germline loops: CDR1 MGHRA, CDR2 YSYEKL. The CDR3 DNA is TGCGCCAGCAGCCAAGACTGGACAGGCCCCGGGGAGCTGTTTTTT. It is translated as CASSQDWTGPGELFF.

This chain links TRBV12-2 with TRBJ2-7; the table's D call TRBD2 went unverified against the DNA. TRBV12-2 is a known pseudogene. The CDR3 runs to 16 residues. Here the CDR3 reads CASRPRLADEPHEQYF. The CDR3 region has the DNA TGTGCAAGTCGCCCTCGACTAGCGGACGAGCCCCACGAGCAGTACTTC.

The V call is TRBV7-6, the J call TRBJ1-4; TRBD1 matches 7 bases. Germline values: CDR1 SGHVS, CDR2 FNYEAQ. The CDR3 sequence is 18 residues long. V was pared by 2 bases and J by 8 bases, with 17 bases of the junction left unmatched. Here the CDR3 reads CASSLLPRDSGLGEKLFF. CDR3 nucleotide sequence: TGTGCCAGCAGCTTATTACCCAGGGACAGTGGTTTAGGGGAAAAACTGTTTTTT. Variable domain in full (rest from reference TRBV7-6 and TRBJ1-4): GAGVSQSPRYKVTKRGQDVALRCDPISGHVSLYWYRQALGQGPEFLTYFNYEAQQDKSGLPNDRFSAERPEGSISTLTIQRTEQRDSAMYRCASSLLPRDSGLGEKLFFGSGTQLSVL.

The CDR3 protein is CASSPFGQGNQPQHF. CDR3 DNA: TGCGCCAGCAGCCCATTTGGACAGGGGAATCAGCCCCAGCATTTT. The chain combines TRBV4-1 with TRBJ1-5; TRBD1 agrees at 9 bases. The V and J ends lost 4 bases and 4 bases, in that order; junction bases with no gene match: 5. Germline-derived CDR1 and CDR2 are MGHRA and YSYEKL. This CDR3 contains 15 residues.

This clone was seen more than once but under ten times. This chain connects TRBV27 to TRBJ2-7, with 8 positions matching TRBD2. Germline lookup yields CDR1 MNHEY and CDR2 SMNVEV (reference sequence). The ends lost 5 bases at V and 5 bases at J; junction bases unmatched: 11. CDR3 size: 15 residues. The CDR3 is CASSPYYRTSNEQYF. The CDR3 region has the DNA TGTGCCAGCAGTCCCTACTACCGGACTAGCAACGAGCAGTACTTC.

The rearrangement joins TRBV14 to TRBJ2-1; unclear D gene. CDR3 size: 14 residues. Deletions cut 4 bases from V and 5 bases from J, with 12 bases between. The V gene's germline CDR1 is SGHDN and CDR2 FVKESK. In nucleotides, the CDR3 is TGTGCCAGCAGCCGGAGTGACTGGAACAATGAGCAGTTCTTC. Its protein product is CASSRSDWNNEQFF.

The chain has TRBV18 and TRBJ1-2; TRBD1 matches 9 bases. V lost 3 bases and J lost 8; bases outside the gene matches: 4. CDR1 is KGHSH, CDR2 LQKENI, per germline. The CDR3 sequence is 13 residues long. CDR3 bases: TGTGCCAGCTCACCGGACAGGGGAAAGGGCTACACCTTC. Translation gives CASSPDRGKGYTF.